Listed below are T cell receptor beta chains from one sample, sequenced in a study of patients and donors after allogeneic stem cell transplantation. TCRdb reanalysed the RT-PCR reads using MiXCR and keeps one entry per CDR3 protein. The data hold 150,000 to 200,000 distinct CDR3 sequences, with more than 35% observed a single time. Sequencing used blood, either unsorted or a sorted T cell fraction (not recorded which). These receptors were collected from a human donor who was either an allogeneic HSCT recipient or a stem cell or donor lymphocyte infusion donor (not recorded which). It is not recorded whose cells these are; they may come from a transplant donor. Both conserved end residues are part of each CDR3. A D gene is named only where the DNA matches it firmly. Rows may omit the clone size; those that give it use once, few, many or a size class.

V,J,size,D,DNA,CDR3
TRBV6-5,TRBJ1-2,-,TRBD1,TGTGCCAGCCTAGGGACAGGGGTTGGCTACACCTTC,CASLGTGVGYTF
TRBV7-8,TRBJ2-1,few,TRBD1,TGTGCCAGCAGCACCGGGACAGGGTCCTACAATGAGCAGTTCTTC,CASSTGTGSYNEQFF
TRBV4-3,TRBJ2-2,once,-,TGCGCCAGCAGCCAAGCACAGACAACCGGGGAGCTGTTTTTT,CASSQAQTTGELFF
TRBV4-1,TRBJ2-7,-,-,TGCGCCAGCAGCCAAAAGGGGGAGCAGTACTTC,CASSQKGEQYF
TRBV2,TRBJ1-5,-,-,TGTGCCAGCAGTGAAGCGGGGCAGGGCGGGAGAAAGCCCCAGCATTTT,CASSEAGQGGRKPQHF
TRBV4-1,TRBJ2-5,-,-,TGCGCCAGCAGCCAAGACGCGCCAGGGGGACTTCAAGAGACCCAGTACTTC,CASSQDAPGGLQETQYF
TRBV12-3/TRBV12-4,TRBJ2-2,-,TRBD2,TGTGCCAGTTTCGGAGAGGGAGGGTCCACCGGGGAGCTGTTTTTT,CASFGEGGSTGELFF
TRBV15,TRBJ1-5,-,-,TGTGCCACCAGCAGAGAGGGGGATCAGCCCCAGCATTTT,CATSREGDQPQHF
TRBV24-1,TRBJ2-4,many,TRBD2,TGTGCCACCAGTGGGTCAAGAGCGGGAGAACAAAACATTCAGTACTTC,CATSGSRAGEQNIQYF
TRBV28,TRBJ2-7,once,TRBD2,TGTGCCAGCAGTACCCCGGGACTAGCGGAAAACGAGCAGTACTTC,CASSTPGLAENEQYF
TRBV5-1,TRBJ1-2,-,-,TGCGCCAGCAGCTCCGCAAAAACAGGGAAAGATGGCTACACCTTC,CASSSAKTGKDGYTF
TRBV6-5,TRBJ1-6,few,-,TGTGCCAGCAGTGCCCTCAGGAATTCACCCCTCCACTTT,CASSALRNSPLHF
TRBV28,TRBJ2-3,-,-,TGTGCCAGCAGTTACCCGAGCGGTCGCACAGATACGCAGTATTTT,CASSYPSGRTDTQYF
TRBV5-6,TRBJ1-2,-,-,TGTGCCAGCAGCTTGCAGGCAGTGGGCTATGGCTACACCTTC,CASSLQAVGYGYTF
TRBV25-1,TRBJ2-1,-,-,TGTGCCAGCAGTGGACGACTTGCCAATGAGCAGTTCTTC,CASSGRLANEQFF
TRBV27,TRBJ2-1,-,TRBD1,TGTGCCAGCAGTAGACAGGGCACCTACAATGAGCAGTTCTTC,CASSRQGTYNEQFF
TRBV7-9,TRBJ2-7,-,-,TGTGCCAGCAGCTTACTGGTTGCACCTTACGAGCAGTACTTC,CASSLLVAPYEQYF
TRBV27,TRBJ2-7,-,-,TGTGCCAGCAGGGAGGAGGACGGCTCCTACGAGCAGTACTTC,CASREEDGSYEQYF
TRBV28,TRBJ2-1,few,TRBD2,TGTGCCAGCAGTTTCGGGGAGGGCCCTTACAATGAGCAGTTCTTC,CASSFGEGPYNEQFF
TRBV3-1,TRBJ2-1,-,-,TGTGCCAGCAGCCAAGATATCGATGAGCAGTTCTTC,CASSQDIDEQFF
TRBV28,TRBJ1-2,few,-,TGTGCCAGCAGTTTGGGGGAGGACTATGGCTACACCTTC,CASSLGEDYGYTF
TRBV2,TRBJ1-2,-,-,TGTGCCAGCACCCCTCTCCCGGGGGGAGATCGGGGCTACACCTTC,CASTPLPGGDRGYTF
TRBV28,TRBJ1-2,-,-,TGTGCCAGCAGTGAGCTCGGGGGGAACTATGGCTACACCTTC,CASSELGGNYGYTF
TRBV7-9,TRBJ2-3,-,TRBD2,TGTGCCAGCAGCTTGGCACTAGCGGGAGGCCCCCATACGCAGTATTTT,CASSLALAGGPHTQYF
TRBV29-1,TRBJ1-5,few,-,TGCAGCGTTGTTAAGGGCCTGGGGCATTTT,CSVVKGLGHF
TRBV4-1,TRBJ1-1,few,TRBD1,TGCGCCAGCAGCCTCCCGACAGGGCTGAACACTGAAGCTTTCTTT,CASSLPTGLNTEAFF
TRBV29-1,TRBJ2-2,once,-,TGCAGCGTTAGGCGGAGGCCAGAGGCCGGGGAGCTGTTTTTT,CSVRRRPEAGELFF
TRBV11-2,TRBJ1-1,few,-,TGTGCCAGCAGCCCCCACCCCGGAGGCGAAGCTTTCTTT,CASSPHPGGEAFF
TRBV4-3,TRBJ1-2,-,TRBD1,TGCGCCAGCAGCCAAGATATAGGGACAGGGGGCTCAGGGTATGGCTACACCTTC,CASSQDIGTGGSGYGYTF
TRBV28,TRBJ2-1,-,TRBD1,TGTGCCAGCAGTTTCCGGACCTACAGGGGTTATGAGCAGTTCTTC,CASSFRTYRGYEQFF
TRBV18,TRBJ2-5,-,TRBD1,TGTGCCAGCTCACCACCGACAGGGCGCGCGGAGACCCAGTACTTC,CASSPPTGRAETQYF
TRBV21-1,TRBJ1-1,-,-,TGTGCCAGCAGCAAAGCGCAGGGGATAAGCACTGAAGCTTTCTTT,CASSKAQGISTEAFF
TRBV4-1,TRBJ1-1,-,-,TGCGCCAGCAGCCAAGGGTGGGAGGGAGAAGCTTTCTTT,CASSQGWEGEAFF
TRBV12-3/TRBV12-4,TRBJ1-4,-,-,TGTGCCAGCAGCGAGGACAGCCTAAATGAAAAACTGTTTTTT,CASSEDSLNEKLFF
TRBV7-9,TRBJ1-4,-,TRBD1,TGTGCCAGCAGCTTAGGTGGGACAGGGGATGAAAAACTGTTTTTT,CASSLGGTGDEKLFF
TRBV4-2,TRBJ1-2,few,-,TGTGCCAGCAGCCAAGATCAAGGACTGTCCTATGGCTACACCTTC,CASSQDQGLSYGYTF
TRBV12-3/TRBV12-4,TRBJ1-5,-,-,TGTGCCAGCAGTTGGTCGGAGCAGCCCCAGCATTTT,CASSWSEQPQHF
TRBV29-1,TRBJ2-7,once,TRBD1,TGCAGTGACCTCGACAGGGCTCACGCCAATGAGCAGTACTTC,CSDLDRAHANEQYF
TRBV12-3/TRBV12-4,TRBJ2-2,few,-,TGTGCCAGCAGTCCATACACCGGGGAGCTGTTTTTT,CASSPYTGELFF
TRBV5-1,TRBJ2-1,-,-,TGCGCCAGCAGCTTGGGACTAGATTACAATGAGCAGTTCTTC,CASSLGLDYNEQFF
TRBV9,TRBJ1-5,few,-,TGTGCCAGCAGCGAAGGTCGTCTTGATTCAAGCAATCAGCCCCAGCATTTT,CASSEGRLDSSNQPQHF
TRBV15,TRBJ1-4,-,-,TGTGCCACCCGGCAGGGTTTGGCTAATGAAAAACTGTTTTTT,CATRQGLANEKLFF
TRBV29-1,TRBJ1-2,-,-,TGCAGCGTTTTGGGGGACTCTGGCTACACCTTC,CSVLGDSGYTF
TRBV4-1,TRBJ1-2,few,-,TGCGCCAGCAGCCAAGAACTCAGGGCGGCTAGACCATATGGCTACACCTTC,CASSQELRAARPYGYTF
TRBV29-1,TRBJ2-7,-,TRBD2,TGCAGCGTTCCCAGGGAGGGAGGGAGACAGTTACCCTACGAGCAGTACTTC,CSVPREGGRQLPYEQYF
TRBV12-3/TRBV12-4,TRBJ1-5,few,TRBD1,TGTGCCAGCAGTTACAGGGGTCAGCCCCAGCATTTT,CASSYRGQPQHF
TRBV6-5,TRBJ2-7,-,-,TGTGCCAGCAGTTCCCAGGCTTACGAGCAGTACTTC,CASSSQAYEQYF
TRBV29-1,TRBJ2-1,-,-,TGCAGCGTTGAAGCTGATGACTGGGCCAACATTGACAATGAGCAGTTCTTC,CSVEADDWANIDNEQFF
TRBV9,TRBJ1-5,-,TRBD1,TGTGCCAGCAGCGTATTTTCCGCGGGACAGGGTTTGAAGCCCCAGCATTTT,CASSVFSAGQGLKPQHF
TRBV7-6,TRBJ1-6,-,-,TGTGCCAGCCGGGTACAGGCATCCCCAGTCCGGAATTCACCCCTCCACTTT,CASRVQASPVRNSPLHF
TRBV12-3/TRBV12-4,TRBJ1-1,few,-,TGTGCCAGCAGTTTAGTCACAATGAGGGGGAGGGACATAGCGAACACTGAAGCTTTCTTT,CASSLVTMRGRDIANTEAFF
TRBV7-9,TRBJ2-7,-,TRBD1,TGTGCCAGCAGCCCGAGGGACAGTCTTCACTCCTACGAGCAGTACTTC,CASSPRDSLHSYEQYF
TRBV12-3/TRBV12-4,TRBJ2-7,few,-,TGTGCCAGCAGTGGGCAGTCCTACGAGCAGTACTTC,CASSGQSYEQYF
TRBV29-1,TRBJ2-7,-,TRBD2,TGCAGCGTTGAAGAACCCACGGGAGGGCCACAGGATGAGCAGTACTTC,CSVEEPTGGPQDEQYF
TRBV6-2/TRBV6-3,TRBJ2-2,few,-,TGTGCCAGCCGAAGAAGGGGAGACTTAAACACCGGGGAGCTGTTTTTT,CASRRRGDLNTGELFF